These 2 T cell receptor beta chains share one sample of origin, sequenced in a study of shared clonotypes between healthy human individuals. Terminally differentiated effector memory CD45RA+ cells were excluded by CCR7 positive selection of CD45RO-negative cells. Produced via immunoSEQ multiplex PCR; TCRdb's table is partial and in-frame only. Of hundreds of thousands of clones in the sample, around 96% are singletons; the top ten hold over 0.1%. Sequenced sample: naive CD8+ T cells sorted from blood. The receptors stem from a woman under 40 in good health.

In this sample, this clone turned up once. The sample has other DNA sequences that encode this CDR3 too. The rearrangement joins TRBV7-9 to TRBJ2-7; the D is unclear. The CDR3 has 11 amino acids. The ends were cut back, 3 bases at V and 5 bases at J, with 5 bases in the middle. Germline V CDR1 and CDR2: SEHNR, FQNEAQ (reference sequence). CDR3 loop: CASSFGNEQYF. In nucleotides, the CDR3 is TGTGCCAGCAGCTTTGGTAACGAGCAGTACTTC. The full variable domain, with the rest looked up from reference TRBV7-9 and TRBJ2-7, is DTGVSQNPRHKITKRGQNVTFRCDPISEHNRLYWYRQTLGQGPEFLTYFQNEAQLEKSRLLSDRFSAERPKGSFSTLEIQRTEQGDSAMYLCASSFGNEQYFGPGTRLTVT.

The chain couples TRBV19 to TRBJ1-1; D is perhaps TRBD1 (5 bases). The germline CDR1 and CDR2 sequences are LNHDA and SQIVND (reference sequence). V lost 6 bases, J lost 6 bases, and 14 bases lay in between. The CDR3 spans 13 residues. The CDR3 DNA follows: TGTGCCAGTAGACCTACTCAGGGATCTGAAGCTTTCTTT. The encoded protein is CASRPTQGSEAFF. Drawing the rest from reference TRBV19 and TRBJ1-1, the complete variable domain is DGGITQSPKYLFRKEGQNVTLSCEQNLNHDAMYWYRQDPGQGLRLIYYSQIVNDFQKGDIAEGYSVSREKKESFPLTVTSAQKNPTAFYLCASRPTQGSEAFFGQGTRLTVV.